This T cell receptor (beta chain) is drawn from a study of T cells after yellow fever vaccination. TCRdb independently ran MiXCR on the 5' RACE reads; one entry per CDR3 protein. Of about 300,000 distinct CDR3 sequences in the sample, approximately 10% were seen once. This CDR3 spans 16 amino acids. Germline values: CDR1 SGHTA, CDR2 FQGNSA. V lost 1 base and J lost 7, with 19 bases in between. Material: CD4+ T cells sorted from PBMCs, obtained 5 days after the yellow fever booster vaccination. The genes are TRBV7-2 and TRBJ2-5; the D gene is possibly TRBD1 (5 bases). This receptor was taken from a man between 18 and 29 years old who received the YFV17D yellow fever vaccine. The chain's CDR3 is CASSLDRQGSLVTQYF. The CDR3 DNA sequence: TGTGCCAGCAGCTTAGATCGTCAGGGTAGCTTGGTGACCCAGTACTTC.